This T cell receptor beta chain was obtained from a study of identical twins. This clonotype was counted between two and nine times. No donor was unhealthy or non-Caucasian. One entry per CDR3 protein, called by TCRdb with MiXCR from the 5' RACE reads. Of 200,000 to 300,000 distinct CDR3 sequences listed, roughly 7% are singletons. These data are also associated with another study on yellow fever vaccine responses in identical twins.

Material for sequencing was memory (CD45RO+) T cells sorted from blood. The receptor's source is a woman aged 18 to 35 in good health.

CDR3 nucleotides: TGTGCCAGCTCATCGGCAGGCCTCCAAGAGACCCAGTACTTC. Translation gives CASSSAGLQETQYF. The rearrangement uses TRBV18 and TRBJ2-5; the D is unclear. CDR1 and CDR2 (germline): KGHSH, LQKENI. CDR3 length: 14 amino acids. V lost 5 bases, J lost 1 base, and 11 bases lay in between.